The 18 T cell receptor beta chains in this list originate from one sample, sequenced in a study of a mutant IDH1 vaccine in newly diagnosed glioma. The assay was immunoSEQ multiplex PCR, and TCRdb's table has in-frame clones only and misses some. Among 50,000 to 55,000 clones listed, less than 75% were seen once. The time point is: week 47, end of study. Vaccine doses each comprised 300 ug of mutant IDH1 20-mer peptide, with topical imiquimod. These receptors are not linked to any known antigen. The sequenced sample was peripheral blood mononuclear cells (PBMCs), obtained from a glioma patient whose treatment included an IDH1 peptide vaccine. The receptors stem from a man aged 35-49 years with glioma. Some clones in this sample may be carry-over from other donors' samples.

This clone was detected only once. The V call is TRBV7-3, the J call TRBJ2-3; D remains ambiguous. The V end was cut by 1 base, the J end by 5 bases, with 10 bases between. Germline values: CDR1 SGHTA, CDR2 FQGTGA. The CDR3 spans 14 residues. Written as DNA, the CDR3 is TGTGCCAGCAGCTTAAGGTCGGCGTTAGATACGCAGTATTTT. Encoded protein: CASSLRSALDTQYF. The whole variable domain, remainder taken from reference TRBV7-3 and TRBJ2-3, is GAGVSQTPSNKVTEKGKYVELRCDPISGHTALYWYRQSLGQGPEFLIYFQGTGAADDSGLPNDRFFAVRPEGSVSTLKIQRTERGDSAVYLCASSLRSALDTQYFGPGTRLTVL.

The CDR3, as DNA: TGCAGCGTTACAAACGGGTTTGGCGGGGGGGTCAGAAAGACCCAGTACTTC. Translated, it gives CSVTNGFGGGVRKTQYF. This chain connects TRBV29-1 to TRBJ2-5, with 9 nucleotides matching TRBD2. The CDR3 runs 17 residues. Germline V gene sequence: CDR1 SQVTM, CDR2 ANQGSEA. V dropped 5 bases and J dropped 6; count of bases not matched to a gene: 19.

The V and J genes are TRBV4-1 and TRBJ1-4; D might be TRBD1 (6 bases). The CDR3 runs to 14 residues. With 4 bases removed from V and 0 bases from J, the gap between germline ends came to 6 bases. Looked up from germline, CDR1 is MGHRA and CDR2 is YSYEKL. CDR3 sequence (DNA): TGCGCCAGCAGCCGGACAGCAACTAATGAAAAACTGTTTTTT. Translated, it gives CASSRTATNEKLFF.

This sequence joins TRBV6-6 and TRBJ2-2, with D hard to call. The CDR3 sequence is 13 residues long. V gave up 4 bases and J gave up 6 bases, with 9 bases separating them. In germline, CDR1 is MNHNY, CDR2 SVGAGI (reference sequence). CDR3 loop: CASSSLGAGELFF. The DNA for the CDR3 is TGTGCCAGCAGTTCCCTAGGTGCCGGGGAGCTGTTTTTT.

V gene TRBV5-6 combines with J gene TRBJ2-1; D gene ambiguous. The CDR3 has 14 residues. CDR1 and CDR2 from the germline V gene are SGHDT and YYEEEE. V was trimmed by 3 bases and J by 1 base, leaving 8 bases between them. CDR3: CASSSVRSYNEQFF. CDR3 in DNA: TGTGCCAGCAGCTCAGTGCGGTCCTACAATGAGCAGTTCTTC. The full variable domain, rest sourced from reference TRBV5-6 and TRBJ2-1, is DAGVTQSPTHLIKTRGQQVTLRCSPKSGHDTVSWYQQALGQGPQFIFQYYEEEERQRGNFPDRFSGHQFPNYSSELNVNALLLGDSALYLCASSSVRSYNEQFFGPGTRLTVL.

In its sample, this clone was seen a few times. The chain links TRBV2 to TRBJ2-2; TRBD1 is a possible D gene (5 bases). The CDR3 has 14 amino acids. Trimming removed 3 bases from V and 5 bases from J, with 10 bases in between. The germline V gene encodes CDR1 SNHLY and CDR2 FYNNEI. CDR3 nucleotides: TGTGCCAGCAGTGAGCAGGGAAGGACCGGGGAGCTGTTTTTT. Translating it yields CASSEQGRTGELFF.

The chain carries TRBV2 and TRBJ1-1; D not resolved. Germline assignment: CDR1 SNHLY and CDR2 FYNNEI. This CDR3 region has 10 residues. The V gene lost 6 bases and the J gene lost 7 bases, with 6 bases spanning the gap. This chain's CDR3 is CASRLYEAFF. The CDR3 nucleotides are TGTGCCAGCAGGTTATATGAAGCTTTCTTT. Drawing the rest from reference TRBV2 and TRBJ1-1, the complete variable domain is EPEVTQTPSHQVTQMGQEVILRCVPISNHLYFYWYRQILGQKVEFLVSFYNNEISEKSEIFDDQFSVERPDGSNFTLKIRSTKLEDSAMYFCASRLYEAFFGQGTRLTVV.

This clone was seen only a few times. This rearrangement joins TRBV2 to TRBJ2-2; D is ambiguous. Per germline, CDR1 SNHLY and CDR2 FYNNEI. The germline V and J ends were trimmed by 7 bases and 1 base, with 13 bases remaining between them. This CDR3 has 15 amino acids. This CDR3 reads CASTERPGNTGELFF. The CDR3 coding sequence is TGTGCCAGCACCGAAAGGCCAGGGAACACCGGGGAGCTGTTTTTT.

This clone appeared a few times. The chain is built from TRBV19 and TRBJ1-2; D remains unclear. Trimming cost V 3 bases and J 2 bases, with 13 bases left between them. The CDR3 sequence is 15 residues long. In germline, CDR1 is LNHDA, CDR2 SQIVND (reference sequence). CDR3 sequence: CASSIYEGYNYGYTF. The CDR3 bases are TGTGCCAGTAGTATCTATGAGGGATACAACTATGGCTACACCTTC.

The J gene is TRBJ2-4, the V gene TRBV2; possible D gene TRBD1, 6 bases. CDR3 size: 12 residues. CDR1 and CDR2 from the germline V gene are SNHLY and FYNNEI. Trimming left V 4 bases short and J 6 bases short, with 7 bases between. The CDR3 protein is CASSADRNIQYF. CDR3 coding DNA: TGTGCCAGCAGTGCGGACAGAAACATTCAGTACTTC.

A few counts support this clone. The chain couples TRBV29-1 to TRBJ1-1, with D maybe TRBD1 (5 bases). Germline CDR1 and CDR2: SQVTM and ANQGSEA. This CDR3 comprises 13 residues. Deletions cut 1 base from V and 5 bases from J, with 11 bases between. The CDR3 reads CSVEGGFGTEAFF. The DNA of the CDR3 is TGCAGCGTTGAAGGGGGCTTTGGGACTGAAGCTTTCTTT.

This clone was detected once. The rearrangement uses TRBV6-1 and TRBJ1-6; 7 nucleotides agree with TRBD1. The V segment lost 6 bases and the J segment 9 bases; nucleotides outside the gene matches: 11. CDR1 is MNHNS and CDR2 is SASEGT in the germline V gene. The CDR3 has 15 amino acids. The CDR3 sequence: CASRTQGQTLSPLHF. The CDR3 DNA follows: TGTGCCAGCAGGACTCAGGGACAGACCCTTTCACCCCTCCACTTT.

The V and J genes are TRBV9 and TRBJ2-7, with 7 bases identical to TRBD2. V shed 4 bases and J 5 bases; nucleotides not matched to a gene: 6. Germline values: CDR1 SGDLS, CDR2 YYNGEE. CDR3 size: 13 residues. The CDR3 bases are TGTGCCAGCAGCCGTGGGACTATCAACGAGCAGTACTTC. Protein product: CASSRGTINEQYF.

This clone has a single count. This chain joins TRBV6-5 and TRBJ2-2; D unclear. V lost 6 bases and J 0 bases, leaving 11 bases between the germline ends. Germline CDR1 reads MNHEY; CDR2 reads SVGAGI. The CDR3 spans 15 residues. CDR3 loop: CASRTTTTNTGELFF. The CDR3 DNA is TGTGCCAGCAGAACCACAACCACGAACACCGGGGAGCTGTTTTTT.

This clone was seen a handful of times. The V gene is TRBV25-1, the J gene TRBJ1-1, with D possibly matching TRBD1 (5 bases). Looked up from germline, CDR1 is MGHDK and CDR2 is SYGVNS. The length of the CDR3 is 15 residues. Trimming removed 5 bases at V and 4 bases at J, with 17 bases between. In DNA, the CDR3 is TGTGCCAGCAGTTCAAGGGACGTAGGGATCACTGAAGCTTTCTTT. It encodes CASSSRDVGITEAFF. Full variable domain (rest looked up from reference TRBV25-1 and TRBJ1-1): EADIYQTPRYLVIGTGKKITLECSQTMGHDKMYWYQQDPGMELHLIHYSYGVNSTEKGDLSSESTVSRIRTEHFPLTLESARPSHTSQYLCASSSRDVGITEAFFGQGTRLTVV.

The chain couples TRBV5-4 to TRBJ1-1, with D tentatively TRBD1 (6 bases). Trimming removed 0 bases from V and 0 bases from J, with 12 bases in between. The CDR3 extends over 16 amino acids. The V gene's germline CDR1 is SGHNT and CDR2 YYREEE (reference sequence). Written as DNA, the CDR3 is TGTGCCAGCAGCTTGGAGGGGGATATTTTGAACACTGAAGCTTTCTTT. This sequence encodes CASSLEGDILNTEAFF.

This chain connects TRBV7-9 to TRBJ1-6; TRBD1 is a possible D gene (6 bases). The CDR3 consists of 15 residues. V was clipped by 4 bases and J by 2 bases, with 9 bases between them. CDR1 is SEHNR and CDR2 is FQNEAQ in the germline V gene (reference sequence). CDR3 DNA sequence: TGTGCCAGCAGCTCCACAGGGACCTATAATTCACCCCTCCACTTT. This encodes CASSSTGTYNSPLHF.

This chain links TRBV30 with TRBJ1-2, with D unresolved. CDR3 size: 13 residues. CDR1 is GTSNPN, CDR2 SVGIG, per germline (reference sequence). The V end lost 4 bases, the J end lost 2 bases, and 11 bases lay between the germline ends. CDR3 amino acids: CAWNVGGNYGYTF. As DNA, the CDR3 is TGTGCCTGGAACGTGGGAGGGAACTATGGCTACACCTTC.